Shown below are 13 T cell receptor beta chains from a single sample sequenced in a study of T cell responses to AZD1222 COVID-19 vaccine. Profiling relied on immunoSEQ multiplex PCR, and the TCRdb table lists in-frame clones only, not all of them. The table records 33,000 or so clones, 70% to 90% of them present only once. Sample: peripheral blood, taken 28 days after the second AZD1222 dose. The receptors originated from an adult who received the AZD1222 COVID-19 vaccine.

The V gene is TRBV9, the J gene TRBJ2-1; D unclear. The CDR3 spans 14 residues. The germline V gene has CDR1 SGDLS and CDR2 YYNGEE. Trimming shortened V by 0 bases and J by 3 bases, and 7 bases separated the two germline ends. CDR3 coding DNA: TGTGCCAGCAGCGTAGACACCGTCTACAATGAGCAGTTCTTC. Translation gives CASSVDTVYNEQFF.

The chain is built from TRBV6-5 and TRBJ1-5; D is unresolved. V was cut by 7 bases and J by 5 bases, with 6 bases left in between. Germline V gene sequence: CDR1 MNHEY, CDR2 SVGAGI. The CDR3 contains 11 residues. For the CDR3, the DNA is TGTGCCAGCATGAGGGATCAGCCCCAGCATTTT. Translation gives CASMRDQPQHF.

V usage is TRBV7-9 and J usage is TRBJ1-2, with D possibly being TRBD1 (5 bases). The CDR3 is made up of 15 amino acids. CDR1 SEHNR and CDR2 FQNEAQ come from the germline V gene (reference sequence). Trimming stripped 5 bases from V and 4 bases from J, with 17 bases between. The CDR3 DNA follows: TGTGCCAGCAGCCCGGACCGCAGGGTGAGCTATGGCTACACCTTC. Translated, it gives CASSPDRRVSYGYTF.

The J gene is TRBJ2-7, the V gene TRBV2; D call uncertain. The CDR3 covers 12 residues. Germline CDR1 and CDR2: SNHLY and FYNNEI. Trimming took off 5 bases at V and 4 bases at J, with 9 bases between the two ends. For the CDR3, the DNA is TGTGCCAGCAGTCGGCAGGTATACGAGCAGTACTTC. This sequence encodes CASSRQVYEQYF.

The chain is built from TRBV7-9 and TRBJ2-1; no definite D call. Trimming took off 1 base at V and 7 bases at J, with 5 bases between the two ends. The CDR3 has 12 residues. Looked up from germline, CDR1 is SEHNR and CDR2 is FQNEAQ (reference sequence). The CDR3 loop reads CASSLERNEQFF. DNA of the CDR3: TGTGCCAGCAGCTTAGAGAGGAATGAGCAGTTCTTC.

The chain links TRBV19 to TRBJ2-7; tentatively, D is TRBD1 (6 bases). This CDR3 has 16 residues. Germline V gene sequence: CDR1 LNHDA, CDR2 SQIVND (reference sequence). V lost 4 bases and J lost 2, with 18 bases in between. The CDR3 DNA reads TGTGCCAGTAGTACACAAGGGGGAACCTCCCCCTACGAGCAGTACTTC. Protein product: CASSTQGGTSPYEQYF. Together with reference TRBV19 and TRBJ2-7, the CDR3 gives the full variable domain: DGGITQSPKYLFRKEGQNVTLSCEQNLNHDAMYWYRQDPGQGLRLIYYSQIVNDFQKGDIAEGYSVSREKKESFPLTVTSAQKNPTAFYLCASSTQGGTSPYEQYFGPGTRLTVT.

The rearrangement links TRBV24-1 to TRBJ2-2; D is perhaps TRBD1 (6 bases). The CDR3 extends over 17 amino acids. V dropped 3 bases and J dropped 4 bases, with 17 bases sitting between them. Germline CDR1 and CDR2: KGHDR and SFDVKD. This CDR3 reads CATSDTRDTRITGELFF. In nucleotides, the CDR3 is TGTGCCACCAGTGATACCCGGGACACCCGAATCACCGGGGAGCTGTTTTTT.

The chain carries TRBV23-1 and TRBJ1-5; D is uncertain. TRBV23-1 counts as an open reading frame of uncertain function. The CDR3 spans 15 residues. Trimming took 0 bases from V and 3 from J, leaving 9 bases between them. CDR3 sequence: CASSQSGWVNQPQHF. CDR3 coding DNA: TGCGCCAGCAGTCAATCAGGGTGGGTCAATCAGCCCCAGCATTTT.

V is TRBV11-3 and J is TRBJ1-1; perhaps TRBD1 as D (5 bases). The CDR3 covers 15 residues. The germline V gene encodes CDR1 SGHNT and CDR2 YENEEA. V dropped 5 bases and J dropped 3 bases, with 16 bases sitting between them. The CDR3 is CASSPWGGTYTEAFF. Here the CDR3 DNA reads TGTGCCAGCAGCCCTTGGGGGGGTACGTACACTGAAGCTTTCTTT.

This clone was seen a single time. The chain couples TRBV7-8 to TRBJ2-7; a weak D match, TRBD2 (5 bases). V lost 1 base, J lost 1 base, and 20 bases lay in between. CDR1 is SGHVS and CDR2 is FQNEAQ in the germline V gene. This CDR3 is 18 amino acids long. CDR3 DNA: TGTGCCAGCAGCTTAGTTGCTAGGAGCGGCTCCTATTCCTACGAGCAGTACTTC. Protein product: CASSLVARSGSYSYEQYF.

J is TRBJ1-2 and V is TRBV19; TRBD1 is a possible D gene (6 bases). The germline gives CDR1 LNHDA, CDR2 SQIVND (reference sequence). The CDR3 covers 14 residues. The V end lost 3 bases, the J end lost 3 bases, and 11 bases lay between the germline ends. CDR3 region: CASSIPGADYGYTF. In DNA form, the CDR3 reads TGTGCCAGTAGTATCCCAGGGGCCGACTATGGCTACACCTTC.

This clone appeared a single time. The chain recombines TRBV2 with TRBJ1-6, with 7 bases lining up with TRBD1. Per germline, CDR1 SNHLY and CDR2 FYNNEI. V dropped 6 bases and J dropped 9; count of bases not matched to a gene: 8. The CDR3 covers 14 residues. CDR3 protein: CASREPGQISPLHF. Written as DNA, the CDR3 is TGTGCCAGCAGAGAACCGGGACAGATTTCACCCCTCCACTTT.

The rearrangement links TRBV6-2 or TRBV6-3 to TRBJ2-3; D not resolved. V was cut by 3 bases and J by 3 bases, with 7 bases left in between. The CDR3 loop spans 13 amino acids. Germline V gene sequence: CDR1 MNHEY, CDR2 SVGEGT. CDR3 sequence (DNA): TGTGCCAGCAGTTATGGAAGGACAGATACGCAGTATTTT. It codes for CASSYGRTDTQYF.